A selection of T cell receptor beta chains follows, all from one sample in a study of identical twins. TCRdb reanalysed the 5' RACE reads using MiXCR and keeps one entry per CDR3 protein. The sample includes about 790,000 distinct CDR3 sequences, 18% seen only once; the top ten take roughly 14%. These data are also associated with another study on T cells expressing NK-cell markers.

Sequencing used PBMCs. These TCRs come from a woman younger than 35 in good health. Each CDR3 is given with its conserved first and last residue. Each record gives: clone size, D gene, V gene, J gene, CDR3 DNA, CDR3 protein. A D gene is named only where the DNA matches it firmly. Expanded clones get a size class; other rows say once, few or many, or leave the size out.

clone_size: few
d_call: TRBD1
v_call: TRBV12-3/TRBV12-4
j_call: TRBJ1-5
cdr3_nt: TGTGCCAGCAGTCCGACAGGGGACGGCAATCAGCCCCAGCATTTT
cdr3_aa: CASSPTGDGNQPQHF

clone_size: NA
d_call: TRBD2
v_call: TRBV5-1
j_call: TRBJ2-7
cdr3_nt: TGCGCCAGCAGCTATATACTAGCGGGAGGGAATCAGGAGCAGTACTTC
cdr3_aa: CASSYILAGGNQEQYF

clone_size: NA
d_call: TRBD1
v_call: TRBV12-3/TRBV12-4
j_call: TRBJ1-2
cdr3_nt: TGTGCCAGCAGTTTCGTTACAGGGGGTACTAACTATGGCTACACCTTC
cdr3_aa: CASSFVTGGTNYGYTF

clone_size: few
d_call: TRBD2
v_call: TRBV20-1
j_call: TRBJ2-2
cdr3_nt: TGCAGTGCTAGATCCAGCGGGAGAGGCGGGGAGCTGTTTTTT
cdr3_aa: CSARSSGRGGELFF

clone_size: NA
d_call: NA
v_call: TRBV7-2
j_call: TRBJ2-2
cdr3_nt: TGTGCCAGCATTCTCCTACAGAACACCGGGGAGCTGTTTTTT
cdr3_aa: CASILLQNTGELFF

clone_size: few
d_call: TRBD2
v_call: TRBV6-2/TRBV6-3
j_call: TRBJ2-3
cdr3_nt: TGTGCCACCCTAGCGGGGTGGCCAGATACGCAGTATTTT
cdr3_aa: CATLAGWPDTQYF

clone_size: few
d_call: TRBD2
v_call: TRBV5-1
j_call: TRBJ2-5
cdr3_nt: TGCGCCAGCACCCACCTTCTAGCGGGTCAGCGAGAGACCCAGTACTTC
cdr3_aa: CASTHLLAGQRETQYF

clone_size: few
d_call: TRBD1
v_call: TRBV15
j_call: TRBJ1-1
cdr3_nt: TGTGCCACCAAAGACAGGGTGGCTGAAGCTTTCTTT
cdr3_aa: CATKDRVAEAFF

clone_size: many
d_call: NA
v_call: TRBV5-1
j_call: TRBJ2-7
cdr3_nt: TGCGCCAGCAGCTCAAGGATCGGGGACGGGGTCGAGCAGTACTTC
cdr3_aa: CASSSRIGDGVEQYF

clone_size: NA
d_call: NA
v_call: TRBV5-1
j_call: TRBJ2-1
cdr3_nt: TGCGCCAGCAGCTTGGTTTTAGGGGGGAATGAGCAGTTCTTC
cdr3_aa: CASSLVLGGNEQFF

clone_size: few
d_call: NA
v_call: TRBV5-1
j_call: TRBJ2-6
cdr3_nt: TGCGCCAGCAGTCTCAGGACTGGGGCCAACGTCCTGACTTTC
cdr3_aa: CASSLRTGANVLTF

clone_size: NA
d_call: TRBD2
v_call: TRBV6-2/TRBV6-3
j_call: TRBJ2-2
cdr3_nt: TGTGCCAGCAGTTACTTTGTCGCAACTAGCGGGAACACCGGGGAGCTGTTTTTT
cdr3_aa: CASSYFVATSGNTGELFF

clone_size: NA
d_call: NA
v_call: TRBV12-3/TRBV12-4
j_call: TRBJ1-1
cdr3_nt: TGTGCCAGCAGTTTCGGGGACTTGGCTTTCTTT
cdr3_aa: CASSFGDLAFF

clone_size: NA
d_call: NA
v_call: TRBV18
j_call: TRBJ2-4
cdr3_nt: TGTGCCAGCTCACCACCGAAAGCCAAAAACATTCAGTACTTC
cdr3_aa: CASSPPKAKNIQYF

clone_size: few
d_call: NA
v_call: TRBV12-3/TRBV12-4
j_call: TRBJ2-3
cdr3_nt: TGTGCCAGCAGTTGGAAAACGGATACGCAGTTTTTT
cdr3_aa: CASSWKTDTQFF

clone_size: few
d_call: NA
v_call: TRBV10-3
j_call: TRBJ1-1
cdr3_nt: TGTGCCATCAGAGCCTCAGAAGTCCCTGAAGCTTTCTTT
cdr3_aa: CAIRASEVPEAFF

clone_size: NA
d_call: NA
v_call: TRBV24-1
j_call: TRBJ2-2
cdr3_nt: TGTGCCACCAGTGACCCCACAGGGACCGGGGAGCTGTTTTTT
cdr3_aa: CATSDPTGTGELFF

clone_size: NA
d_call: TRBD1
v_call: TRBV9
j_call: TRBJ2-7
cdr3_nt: TGTGCCAGCAGCGTATCCGGGACAGGTTTCTACGAGCAGTACTTC
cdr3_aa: CASSVSGTGFYEQYF

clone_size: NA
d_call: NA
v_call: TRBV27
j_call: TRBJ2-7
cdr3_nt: TGTGCCAGCAGCAACGGGAACACTAGGAGTTACGAGCAGTACTTC
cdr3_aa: CASSNGNTRSYEQYF

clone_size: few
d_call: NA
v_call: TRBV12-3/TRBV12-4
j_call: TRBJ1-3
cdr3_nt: TGTGCCAGCAGTTATGGACCGTACACAAGCTCTGGAAACACCATATATTTT
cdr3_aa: CASSYGPYTSSGNTIYF

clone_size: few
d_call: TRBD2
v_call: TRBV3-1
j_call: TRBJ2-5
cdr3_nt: TGTGCCAGCAGCCGCGGGGGGGTAGCGGGGTCCGGGACCCAGTACTTC
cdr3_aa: CASSRGGVAGSGTQYF

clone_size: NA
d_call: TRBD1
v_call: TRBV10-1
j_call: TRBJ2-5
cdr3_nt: TGCGCCAGCAGCCGGGACAGGGCGCGAGAGACCCAGTACTTC
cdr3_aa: CASSRDRARETQYF

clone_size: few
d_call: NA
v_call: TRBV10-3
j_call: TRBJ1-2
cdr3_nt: TGTGCCATCAGTGAGGAGGATTGGTGGTATGGCTACACCTTC
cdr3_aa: CAISEEDWWYGYTF

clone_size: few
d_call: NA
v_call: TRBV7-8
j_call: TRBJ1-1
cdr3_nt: TGTGCCAGCAGCTTAGGCCGATCCAGTGAAGCTTTCTTT
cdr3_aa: CASSLGRSSEAFF

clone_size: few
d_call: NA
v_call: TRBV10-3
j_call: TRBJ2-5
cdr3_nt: TGTGCCATCGCGGCTGGGCCGGAGACCCAGTACTTC
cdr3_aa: CAIAAGPETQYF

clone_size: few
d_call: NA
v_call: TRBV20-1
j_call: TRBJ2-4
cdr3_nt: TGCAGTGCTAGTTGGGGCAAAAACATTCAGTACTTC
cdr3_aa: CSASWGKNIQYF

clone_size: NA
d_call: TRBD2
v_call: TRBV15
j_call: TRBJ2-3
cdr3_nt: TGTGCCACCAGCATGCCGAGCGGGGGCGACACGCAGTATTTT
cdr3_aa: CATSMPSGGDTQYF

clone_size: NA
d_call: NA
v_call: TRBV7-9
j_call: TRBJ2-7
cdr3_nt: TGTGCCAGCAGCTGGTCAGGGCACGACGAGCAGTACTTC
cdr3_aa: CASSWSGHDEQYF

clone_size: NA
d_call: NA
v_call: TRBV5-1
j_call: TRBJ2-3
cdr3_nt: TGCGCCAGCAGCCTTAAGATCGGCACAGATACGCAGTATTTT
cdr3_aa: CASSLKIGTDTQYF

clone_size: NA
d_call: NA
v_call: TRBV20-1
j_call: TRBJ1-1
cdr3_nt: TGCAGTGCTAAGAGGGAAGAAGCTTTCTTT
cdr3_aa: CSAKREEAFF

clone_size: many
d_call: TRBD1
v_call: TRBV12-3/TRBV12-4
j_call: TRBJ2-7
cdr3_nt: TGTGCCAGCAGCCGAACCTTGACAGGGGTGATCGAGCAGTACTTC
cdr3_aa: CASSRTLTGVIEQYF

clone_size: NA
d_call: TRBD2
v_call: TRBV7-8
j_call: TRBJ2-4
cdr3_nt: TGTGCCAGCAGCTTATCGATTCGGGGGGATAAAAACATTCAGTACTTC
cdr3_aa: CASSLSIRGDKNIQYF

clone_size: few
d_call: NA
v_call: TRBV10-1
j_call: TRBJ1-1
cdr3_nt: TGCGCCAGCAGTGAAAACAGGGCGACTGAAGCTTTCTTT
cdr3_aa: CASSENRATEAFF

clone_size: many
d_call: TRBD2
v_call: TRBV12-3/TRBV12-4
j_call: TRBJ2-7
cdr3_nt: TGTGCCAGCAGTCACACCAGCGGGGGGTACGAGCAGTACTTC
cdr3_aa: CASSHTSGGYEQYF

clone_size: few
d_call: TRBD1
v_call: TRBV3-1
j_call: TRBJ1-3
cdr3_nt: TGTGCCAGCAGCCAATCTGGACAGGGGCCTGGAAACACCATATATTTT
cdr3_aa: CASSQSGQGPGNTIYF

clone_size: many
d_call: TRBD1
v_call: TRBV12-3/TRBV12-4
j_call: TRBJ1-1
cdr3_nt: TGTGCCAGCATCCTCACCGGGACAGGGGACACTGAAGCTTTCTTT
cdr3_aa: CASILTGTGDTEAFF

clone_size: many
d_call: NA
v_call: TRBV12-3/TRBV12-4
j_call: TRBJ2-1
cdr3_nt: TGTGCCAGCAGCGACTTTCTCAATGAGCAGTTCTTC
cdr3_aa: CASSDFLNEQFF

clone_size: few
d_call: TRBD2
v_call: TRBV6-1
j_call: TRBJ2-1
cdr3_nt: TGTGCCAGCAGTGAGGCCACTTTAGCGGGAGGGGGTAACAATGAGCAGTTCTTC
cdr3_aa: CASSEATLAGGGNNEQFF

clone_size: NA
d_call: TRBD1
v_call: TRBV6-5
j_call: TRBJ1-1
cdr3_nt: TGTGCCAGCAGTTCGACAGGGGAAGATAGGACTGAAGCTTTCTTT
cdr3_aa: CASSSTGEDRTEAFF

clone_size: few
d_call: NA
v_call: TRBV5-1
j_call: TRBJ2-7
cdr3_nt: TGCGCCAGCAGCTTGATACGAGGGAGCGGTTACGAGCAGTACTTC
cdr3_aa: CASSLIRGSGYEQYF

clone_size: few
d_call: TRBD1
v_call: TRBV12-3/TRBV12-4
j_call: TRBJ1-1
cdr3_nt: TGTGCCAGCAGCCGTGACAGGGGAGGGTTGAACTCTGAAGCTTTCTTT
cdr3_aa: CASSRDRGGLNSEAFF

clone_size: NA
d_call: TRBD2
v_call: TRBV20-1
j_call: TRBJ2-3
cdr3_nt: TGCAGTGCTTCGGGACTAGCGGCAGATACGCAGTATTTT
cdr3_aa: CSASGLAADTQYF

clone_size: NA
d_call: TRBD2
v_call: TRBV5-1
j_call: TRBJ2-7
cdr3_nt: TGCGCCAGCAGCCCCGGGTTTAGCGGGGTCGCCGAGCAGTACTTC
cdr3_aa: CASSPGFSGVAEQYF

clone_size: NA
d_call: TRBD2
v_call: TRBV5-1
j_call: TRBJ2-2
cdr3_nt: TGCGCCAGCAGCGGCTCCGCGGGGGACACCGGGGAGCTGTTTTTT
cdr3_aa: CASSGSAGDTGELFF

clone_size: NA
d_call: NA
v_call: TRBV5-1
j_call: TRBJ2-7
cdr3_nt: TGCGCCAGCAGCTCAGATCTTTTGGAGCAGTACTTC
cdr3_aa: CASSSDLLEQYF

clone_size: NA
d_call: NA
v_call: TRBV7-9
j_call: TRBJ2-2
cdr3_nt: TGTGCCAGCAGCGAGACCAGGGGCGGGGACACCGGGGAGCTGTTTTTT
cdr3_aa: CASSETRGGDTGELFF

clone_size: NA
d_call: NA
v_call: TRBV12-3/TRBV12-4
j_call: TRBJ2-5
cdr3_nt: TGTGCCAGCAGTTTAGTAGGCAGAAAGGAGACCCAGTACTTC
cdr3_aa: CASSLVGRKETQYF

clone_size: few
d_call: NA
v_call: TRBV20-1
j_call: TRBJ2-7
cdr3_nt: TGCAGTGCTTACCTCGGGACGGTGAGCTCCTACGAGCAGTACTTC
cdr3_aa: CSAYLGTVSSYEQYF

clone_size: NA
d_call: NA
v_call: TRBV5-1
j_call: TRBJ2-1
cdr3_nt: TGCGCCAGCTTGGACCGCTACAATGAGCAGTTCTTC
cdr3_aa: CASLDRYNEQFF

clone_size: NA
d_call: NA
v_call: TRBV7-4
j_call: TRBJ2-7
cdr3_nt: TGTGCCCGCAGACACTATCTGCCGAACACGTACTACGAGCAGTACTTC
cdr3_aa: CARRHYLPNTYYEQYF

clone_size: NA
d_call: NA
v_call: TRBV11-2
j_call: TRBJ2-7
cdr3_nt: TGTGCCAGCAGCTTAGAAATACTAGGGGGGGACCCTTACGAGCAGTACTTC
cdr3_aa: CASSLEILGGDPYEQYF

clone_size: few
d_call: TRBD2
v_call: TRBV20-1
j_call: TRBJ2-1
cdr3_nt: TGCAGTGCGAGAACTCGCGCGGGGGGTAGCCACAATGAGCAGTTCTTC
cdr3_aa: CSARTRAGGSHNEQFF

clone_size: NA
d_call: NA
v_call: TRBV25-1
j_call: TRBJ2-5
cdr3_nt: TGTGCCAGCAGTGTGGCGCGGGGGCTACTCCAAGAGACCCAGTACTTC
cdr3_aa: CASSVARGLLQETQYF

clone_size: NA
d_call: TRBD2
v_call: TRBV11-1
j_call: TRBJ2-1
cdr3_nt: TGTGCCAGCAGCTCCTCACCGGGACTAGCGGGTATAACCTACAATGAGCAGTTCTTC
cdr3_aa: CASSSSPGLAGITYNEQFF

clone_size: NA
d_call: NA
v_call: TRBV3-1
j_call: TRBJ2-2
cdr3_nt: TGTGCCAGCTCAGTTCCCGGGGAGCTGTTTTTT
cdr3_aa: CASSVPGELFF

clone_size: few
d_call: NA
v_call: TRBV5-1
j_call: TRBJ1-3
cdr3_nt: TGCGCCAGCAGCGAAAGTACGGCCTCTGGAAACACCATATATTTT
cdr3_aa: CASSESTASGNTIYF

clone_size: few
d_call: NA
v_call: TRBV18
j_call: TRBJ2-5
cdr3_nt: TGTGCCAGCTCACCATCTTGGGGCAAAGAGACCCAGTACTTC
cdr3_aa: CASSPSWGKETQYF

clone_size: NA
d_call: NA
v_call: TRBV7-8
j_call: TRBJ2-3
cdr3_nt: TGTGCCAGCAGCCAGGTGACGGATACGCAGTATTTT
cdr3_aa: CASSQVTDTQYF

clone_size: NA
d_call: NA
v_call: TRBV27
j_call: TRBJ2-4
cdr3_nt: TGTGCCAGCAGTTTGACGGTCGGGAACATTCAGTACTTC
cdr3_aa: CASSLTVGNIQYF